Listed here are 32 T cell receptor beta chains from one sample, sequenced in a study of cytomegalovirus exposure and HLA in healthy donors. PCR primers comprised 60 Vbeta and 13 Jbeta primers. This table comes from immunoSEQ multiplex PCR, and its TCRdb copy is limited to in-frame clones, with some not included. The repertoire includes 150,000 to 200,000 clones, about 75% of them detected once, and less than 8% sits in the top ten. The sequencing input was PBMCs. These receptors were taken from a man in his forties in good health and CMV-seropositive.

The genes are TRBV4-3 and TRBJ2-2; 11 bases agree with TRBD2. The CDR3 has 17 amino acids. Germline-derived CDR1 and CDR2 are LGHNA and YSLEER. V trimming: 0 bases; J trimming: 5 bases; junction bases outside the gene matches: 5. The DNA for the CDR3 is TGCGCCAGCAGCCAAGATGAACTAGCGGGAGTGACCGGGGAGCTGTTTTTT. The encoded protein is CASSQDELAGVTGELFF.

V is TRBV18 and J is TRBJ2-3; 11 bases fit TRBD2. From germline, CDR1 is KGHSH and CDR2 LQKENI. This CDR3 is 17 amino acids long. Germline trimming cut 0 bases from V and 5 bases from J; bases unmatched to any gene: 7. The chain's CDR3 is CASSPPGLAAGGDTQYF. CDR3 in DNA: TGTGCCAGCTCACCACCGGGACTAGCGGCAGGGGGAGATACGCAGTATTTT.

The table lists this clone with a count of one. This rearrangement joins TRBV11-3 to TRBJ2-1; 9 bases fit TRBD1. Germline assignment: CDR1 SGHNT and CDR2 YENEEA. This CDR3 has 16 amino acids. The junction had 9 bases not matched to a gene; V was cut back by 7 bases and J by 2 bases. CDR3 bases: TGTGCCAGCATCAGAGTGGGGACAGGGACCTACAATGAGCAGTTCTTC. Translation: CASIRVGTGTYNEQFF.

The chain couples TRBV27 to TRBJ2-7, with 11 nucleotides matching TRBD2. Per germline, CDR1 MNHEY and CDR2 SMNVEV (reference sequence). The CDR3 is made up of 15 amino acids. V was pared by 10 bases and J by 2 bases, with 10 bases of the junction left unmatched. As DNA, the CDR3 is TGTGCCACCTCCCGGGTACTAGCGGGAGCCTACGAGCAGTACTTC. This translates into CATSRVLAGAYEQYF.

As for this clone: Within the sample, other DNA sequences also encode this same CDR3. The V and J genes are TRBV19 and TRBJ2-2; D is uncertain. The germline V gene has CDR1 LNHDA and CDR2 SQIVND (reference sequence). V was cut by 7 bases and J by 6 bases, with 18 bases left in between. This CDR3 has 15 amino acids. For the CDR3, the DNA is TGTGCCAGTATCCCGGTAGCAACTACCTCCGGGGAGCTGTTTTTT. Protein product: CASIPVATTSGELFF.

This clone has a single count. J is TRBJ2-3 and V is TRBV10-1; TRBD2 matches at 9 bases. Germline CDR1 and CDR2: WNHNN and SYGVQD (reference sequence). The trim removed 7 bases at V and 5 bases at J, leaving 7 bases unmatched. CDR3 length: 14 amino acids. CDR3 amino acids: CASKSGRFGDTQYF. The CDR3 DNA sequence: TGCGCCAGCAAAAGCGGGAGGTTTGGAGATACGCAGTATTTT.

V is TRBV6-1 and J is TRBJ2-7; D is perhaps TRBD1 (5 bases). This CDR3 spans 13 amino acids. The germline V and J ends were trimmed by 6 bases and 8 bases, with 17 bases remaining between them. The germline CDR1 and CDR2 sequences are MNHNS and SASEGT. The CDR3 loop is CASSPTRERQQYF. CDR3 bases: TGTGCCAGCAGCCCGACCAGGGAACGCCAGCAGTACTTC.

The chain carries TRBV7-2 and TRBJ2-3, with 9 bases lining up with TRBD2. The V gene's germline CDR1 is SGHTA and CDR2 FQGNSA. The V and J ends lost 6 bases and 2 bases, in that order; junction bases with no gene match: 9. This CDR3 has 16 residues. CDR3 amino acids: CASSFKTSGTTDTQYF. DNA for the CDR3: TGTGCCAGCAGTTTTAAGACTAGCGGAACCACAGATACGCAGTATTTT. Complete variable domain (other parts from reference TRBV7-2 and TRBJ2-3): GAGVSQSPSNKVTEKGKDVELRCDPISGHTALYWYRQSLGQGLEFLIYFQGNSAPDKSGLPSDRFSAERTGGSVSTLTIQRTQQEDSAVYLCASSFKTSGTTDTQYFGPGTRLTVL.

J is TRBJ1-5 and V is TRBV18; weak D call: TRBD1 (5 bases). This CDR3 is 14 amino acids long. Germline CDR1 and CDR2: KGHSH and LQKENI. V lost 8 bases, J lost 10 bases, and 21 bases lay in between. CDR3 sequence (DNA): TGTGCCAGCCCATCGGACGGGGGAATCAGCCCCCAGCATTTT. The encoded protein is CASPSDGGISPQHF. Using reference TRBV18 and TRBJ1-5 for the parts outside the CDR3, the full variable domain is NAGVMQNPRHLVRRRGQEARLRCSPMKGHSHVYWYRQLPEEGLKFMVYLQKENIIDESGMPKERFSAEFPKEGPSILRIQQVVRGDSAAYFCASPSDGGISPQHFGDGTRLSIL.

This clone has just one count. The chain's CDR3 is CASSDRGYGYTF. The DNA for the CDR3 is TGTGCCAGCAGTGACAGGGGTTATGGCTACACCTTC. This rearrangement joins TRBV2 to TRBJ1-2; a possible D gene is TRBD1 (6 bases). This CDR3 spans 12 amino acids. Trimming removed 3 bases at V and 5 bases at J, with 7 bases between. The germline CDR1 and CDR2 sequences are SNHLY and FYNNEI.

This chain connects TRBV30 to TRBJ2-2; D perhaps matches TRBD1 (6 bases). Germline V gene sequence: CDR1 GTSNPN, CDR2 SVGIG (reference sequence). This CDR3 has 14 residues. Between the trimmed V and J ends, which lost 1 base and 4 bases, there was a span of 10 bases. The CDR3 bases are TGTGCCTGGAGTGCCGGGACAAGCACCGGGGAGCTGTTTTTT. Protein: CAWSAGTSTGELFF.

The rearrangement joins TRBV7-9 to TRBJ1-1; D perhaps matches TRBD1 (5 bases). Trimming left V 5 bases short and J 6 bases short, with 19 bases between. The CDR3 is made up of 15 amino acids. Germline lookup yields CDR1 SEHNR and CDR2 FQNEAQ (reference sequence). This CDR3 reads CASSASLGTTAEAFF. The CDR3 region has the DNA TGTGCCAGCAGCGCGAGCCTGGGGACTACGGCTGAAGCTTTCTTT. Complete variable domain (other parts from reference TRBV7-9 and TRBJ1-1): DTGVSQNPRHKITKRGQNVTFRCDPISEHNRLYWYRQTLGQGPEFLTYFQNEAQLEKSRLLSDRFSAERPKGSFSTLEIQRTEQGDSAMYLCASSASLGTTAEAFFGQGTRLTVV.

This chain links TRBV5-1 with TRBJ2-3, with TRBD2 as a possible D gene (6 bases). Germline V CDR1 and CDR2: SGHRS, YFSETQ. This CDR3 comprises 14 residues. Trimming took off 4 bases at V and 3 bases at J, with 12 bases between the two ends. CDR3 bases: TGCGCCAGCAGCCTGGGACTCTTTACAGATACGCAGTATTTT. Translation gives CASSLGLFTDTQYF.

The chain combines TRBV7-9 with TRBJ2-1; TRBD2 aligns across 10 bases. This CDR3 contains 15 residues. The V gene end was trimmed by 0 bases and the J gene end by 7 bases; junction bases not matched to a gene: 3. The germline CDR1 and CDR2 sequences are SEHNR and FQNEAQ (reference sequence). CDR3 DNA: TGTGCCAGCAGCTTAGCGGGGACTAGCGTGAATGAGCAGTTCTTC. This translates into CASSLAGTSVNEQFF.

This clone was detected only a few times. J is TRBJ2-3 and V is TRBV18, with 7 bases lining up with TRBD2. Trimming at V came to 3 bases and at J to 3 bases, leaving 9 bases not matched to a gene. This CDR3 comprises 16 residues. The V gene's germline CDR1 is KGHSH and CDR2 LQKENI. The CDR3 DNA reads TGTGCCAGCTCACCCGAGGCGGGAGCTTCGACAGATACGCAGTATTTT. It is translated as CASSPEAGASTDTQYF.

The J gene is TRBJ2-1, the V gene TRBV14; 11 positions agree with TRBD2. The V and J ends lost 4 bases and 6 bases, in that order; junction bases with no gene match: 8. The CDR3 length is 16 residues. CDR1 and CDR2 from the germline V gene are SGHDN and FVKESK. As DNA, the CDR3 is TGTGCCAGCAGCCTAGCGGGAGGGCCTTGGGGCAATGAGCAGTTCTTC. Translating it yields CASSLAGGPWGNEQFF.

The gene calls are TRBV19 and TRBJ2-7; 8 nucleotides align to TRBD1. The CDR3 contains 14 residues. Per germline, CDR1 LNHDA and CDR2 SQIVND (reference sequence). Germline trimming cut 3 bases from V and 2 bases from J; bases unmatched to any gene: 3. The CDR3 reads CASSISGQAYEQYF. DNA for the CDR3: TGTGCCAGTAGTATCTCGGGACAGGCCTACGAGCAGTACTTC.

V usage is TRBV9 and J usage is TRBJ2-5; D is possibly TRBD1 (6 bases). Germline lookup yields CDR1 SGDLS and CDR2 YYNGEE. Trimming stripped 0 bases from V and 2 bases from J, with 11 bases between. The CDR3 has 15 residues. The CDR3 region is CASSVVGQSQETQYF. CDR3 coding DNA: TGTGCCAGCAGCGTAGTGGGACAATCACAAGAGACCCAGTACTTC.

The chain employs TRBV7-8 and TRBJ2-7, with 7 bases aligning to TRBD2. Germline loops: CDR1 SGHVS, CDR2 FQNEAQ. This CDR3 is built from 15 residues. V lost 5 bases, J lost 2 bases, and 9 bases stayed unmatched. In DNA form, the CDR3 reads TGTGCCAGCAGCCCTCGGGGGAGCGGGACCTACGAGCAGTACTTC. The encoded protein is CASSPRGSGTYEQYF.

The rearrangement joins TRBV30 to TRBJ1-2, with D maybe TRBD1 (6 bases). Trimming cost V 5 bases and J 4 bases, with 8 bases left between them. This CDR3 spans 11 amino acids. Germline V gives CDR1 GTSNPN, CDR2 SVGIG (reference sequence). CDR3 coding DNA: TGTGCCTGGGGACAGCCCTATGGCTACACCTTC. This codes for CAWGQPYGYTF.

The chain couples TRBV6-6 to TRBJ1-2; TRBD1 might be the D (5 bases). Per germline, CDR1 MNHNY and CDR2 SVGAGI (reference sequence). Trimming stripped 7 bases from V and 8 bases from J, with 14 bases between. The CDR3 runs to 12 residues. CDR3 nucleotide sequence: TGTGCCAGCACCCCGGGGGGGGACGGCTACACCTTC. Its translation is CASTPGGDGYTF.

The rearrangement joins TRBV19 to TRBJ1-3; possibly TRBD1 for D (6 bases). CDR1 is LNHDA, CDR2 SQIVND, per germline (reference sequence). Trimming took off 5 bases at V and 0 bases at J, with 11 bases between the two ends. This CDR3 contains 15 residues. The CDR3 bases are TGTGCCAGTAGTCGGACAGCGAGCTCTGGAAACACCATATATTTT. It is translated as CASSRTASSGNTIYF.

This clone was detected a few times. V is TRBV7-3 and J is TRBJ2-1, with 13 bases fitting TRBD2. CDR3 length: 15 residues. Germline lookup yields CDR1 SGHTA and CDR2 FQGTGA. The J segment lost 9 bases and the V segment lost 2 bases, leaving 4 bases of the junction unmatched. The CDR3 region has the DNA TGTGCCAGCAGCTTAGGACTAGCGGGAGAGTTTGAGCAGTTCTTC. Translated: CASSLGLAGEFEQFF.

This clone has more than one count but fewer than ten. The V gene is TRBV7-9, the J gene TRBJ1-1; 8 positions match TRBD1. The V segment lost 8 bases and the J segment 11 bases; nucleotides outside the gene matches: 10. In germline, CDR1 is SEHNR, CDR2 FQNEAQ (reference sequence). CDR3 length: 12 residues. The CDR3 DNA is TGTGCCAGCGGGATAGTAGACAGGGGCGCTTTCTTT. This gives the protein CASGIVDRGAFF.

This clone was detected a few times. The rearrangement joins TRBV11-2 to TRBJ1-4; weak D call: TRBD1 (5 bases). Germline V lookup: CDR1 SGHAT, CDR2 FQNNGV. V was shortened by 5 bases and J by 7 bases, with 11 bases between the two germline ends. CDR3 size: 13 residues. The CDR3 nucleotides are TGTGCCAGCAGCCCGCGGGGCGGTGAAAAACTGTTTTTT. It encodes CASSPRGGEKLFF.

V and J are TRBV2 and TRBJ2-3, with D hard to call. With 6 bases removed from V and 0 bases from J, the gap between germline ends came to 7 bases. This CDR3 is 13 amino acids long. Per germline, CDR1 SNHLY and CDR2 FYNNEI. The DNA of the CDR3 is TGTGCCAGCAGGGCCCCTAGCACAGATACGCAGTATTTT. Translating gives CASRAPSTDTQYF. The whole variable domain, filled in from reference TRBV2 and TRBJ2-3, reads EPEVTQTPSHQVTQMGQEVILRCVPISNHLYFYWYRQILGQKVEFLVSFYNNEISEKSEIFDDQFSVERPDGSNFTLKIRSTKLEDSAMYFCASRAPSTDTQYFGPGTRLTVL.

The rearrangement links TRBV5-1 to TRBJ2-5, with 12 bases that match TRBD2. Germline assignment: CDR1 SGHRS and CDR2 YFSETQ. V shed 4 bases, J shed 5 bases, and the junction held 6 bases outside the gene matches. The CDR3 has 15 amino acids. The CDR3 here is CASSVGTSGPETQYF. In DNA form, the CDR3 reads TGCGCCAGCAGCGTCGGGACTAGCGGGCCGGAGACCCAGTACTTC. Complete variable domain (other parts from reference TRBV5-1 and TRBJ2-5): KAGVTQTPRYLIKTRGQQVTLSCSPISGHRSVSWYQQTPGQGLQFLFEYFSETQRNKGNFPGRFSGRQFSNSRSEMNVSTLELGDSALYLCASSVGTSGPETQYFGPGTRLLVL.

This chain uses TRBV5-1 with TRBJ2-7; weak D call: TRBD2 (6 bases). Trimming removed 0 bases from V and 6 bases from J, with 16 bases in between. The CDR3 sequence is 15 residues long. CDR1 and CDR2 (germline): SGHRS, YFSETQ. The CDR3 bases are TGCGCCAGCAGCTTGGGGGCAGGGAGGATTCTCGAGCAGTACTTC. Translated: CASSLGAGRILEQYF.

This chain joins TRBV7-3 and TRBJ2-2; D remains ambiguous. V was shortened by 6 bases and J by 1 base, with 6 bases between the two germline ends. The germline V gene has CDR1 SGHTA and CDR2 FQGTGA. This CDR3 contains 13 residues. The CDR3 loop is CASRRVNTGELFF. The CDR3 coding sequence is TGTGCCAGCAGACGGGTGAACACCGGGGAGCTGTTTTTT.

This sequence joins TRBV7-9 and TRBJ2-7; 8 bases fit TRBD1. Germline-derived CDR1 and CDR2 are SEHNR and FQNEAQ (reference sequence). The CDR3 extends over 15 amino acids. After removal of 5 bases from V and 7 bases from J, the junction contained 13 bases not matched to a gene. The CDR3 sequence: CASSPGQGPLFEQYF. The CDR3, as DNA: TGTGCCAGCAGCCCTGGACAGGGTCCGCTTTTTGAGCAGTACTTC.

The chain employs TRBV15 and TRBJ2-7; 14 bases align to TRBD2. Germline V gene sequence: CDR1 LNHNV, CDR2 YYDKDF (reference sequence). V dropped 8 bases and J dropped 6; count of bases not matched to a gene: 6. The CDR3 consists of 14 residues. CDR3 sequence (DNA): TGTGCCACCCGACTAGCGGGAGGGCCGGGCGAGCAGTACTTC. This codes for CATRLAGGPGEQYF. The complete variable domain, with remaining parts taken from reference TRBV15 and TRBJ2-7, reads DAMVIQNPRYQVTQFGKPVTLSCSQTLNHNVMYWYQQKSSQAPKLLFHYYDKDFNNEADTPDNFQSRRPNTSFCFLDIRSPGLGDTAMYLCATRLAGGPGEQYFGPGTRLTVT.

J is TRBJ2-1 and V is TRBV9; 15 bases are a match to TRBD2. CDR3 length equals 17 residues. Germline loops: CDR1 SGDLS, CDR2 YYNGEE. With V trimmed by 4 bases and J by 8 bases, 10 bases remained unmatched. This CDR3 is CASSPRTSGRALHEQFF. Written as DNA, the CDR3 is TGTGCCAGCAGCCCCCGGACTAGCGGGAGGGCCCTCCATGAGCAGTTCTTC.